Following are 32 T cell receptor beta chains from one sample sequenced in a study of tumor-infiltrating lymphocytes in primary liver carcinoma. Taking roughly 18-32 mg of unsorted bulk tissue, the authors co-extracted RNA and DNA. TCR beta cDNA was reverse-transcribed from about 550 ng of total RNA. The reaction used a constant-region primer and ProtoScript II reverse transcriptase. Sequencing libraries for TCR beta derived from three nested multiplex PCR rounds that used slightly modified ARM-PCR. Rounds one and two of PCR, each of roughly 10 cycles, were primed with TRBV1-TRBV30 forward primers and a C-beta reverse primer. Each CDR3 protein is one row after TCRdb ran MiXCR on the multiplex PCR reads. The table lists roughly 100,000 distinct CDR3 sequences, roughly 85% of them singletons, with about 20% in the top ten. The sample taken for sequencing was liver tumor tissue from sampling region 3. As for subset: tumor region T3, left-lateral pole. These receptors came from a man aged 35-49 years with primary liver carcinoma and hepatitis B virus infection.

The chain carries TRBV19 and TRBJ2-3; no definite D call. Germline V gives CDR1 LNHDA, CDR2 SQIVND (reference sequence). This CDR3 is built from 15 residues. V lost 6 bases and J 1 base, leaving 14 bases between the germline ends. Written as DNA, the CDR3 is TGTGCCAGTAGCAGGTACGGACGGCGCACAGATACGCAGTATTTT. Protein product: CASSRYGRRTDTQYF.

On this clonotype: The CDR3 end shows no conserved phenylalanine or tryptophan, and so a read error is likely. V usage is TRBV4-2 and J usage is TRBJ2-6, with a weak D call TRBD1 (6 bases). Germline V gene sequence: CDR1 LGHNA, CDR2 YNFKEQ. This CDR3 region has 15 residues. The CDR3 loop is CGSSRQGSGANVLTL. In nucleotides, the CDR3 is TGTGGCAGCAGCCGTCAGGGGTCCGGGGCCAACGTCCTGACTTTG.

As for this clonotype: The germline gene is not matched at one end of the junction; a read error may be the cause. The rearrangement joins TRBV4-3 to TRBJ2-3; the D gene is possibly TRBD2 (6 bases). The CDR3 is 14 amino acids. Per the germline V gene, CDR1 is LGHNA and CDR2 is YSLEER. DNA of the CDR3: TGCGCCAGCAGCCAAGGACTAGGCACAGATATGCAGTATTTC. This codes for CASSQGLGTDMQYF.

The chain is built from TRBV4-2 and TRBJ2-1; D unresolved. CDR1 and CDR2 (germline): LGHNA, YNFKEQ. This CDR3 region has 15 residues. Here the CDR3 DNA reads TGTGTCACCCCTCGGAGTAGCAAGAGTTTAAATGAGCAGTTCTTC. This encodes CVTPRSSKSLNEQFF.

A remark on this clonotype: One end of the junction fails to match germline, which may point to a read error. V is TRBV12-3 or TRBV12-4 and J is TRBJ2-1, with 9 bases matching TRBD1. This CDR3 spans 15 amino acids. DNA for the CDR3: TGTGCTAGCAGTTTGGGACAGGGAGATGTGAGTGAGCAGTTCTTC. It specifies CASSLGQGDVSEQFF.

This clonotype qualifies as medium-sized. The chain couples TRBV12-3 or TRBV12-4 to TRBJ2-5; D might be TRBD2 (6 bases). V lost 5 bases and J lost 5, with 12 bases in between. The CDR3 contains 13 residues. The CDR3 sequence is CASSPNSGETQYF. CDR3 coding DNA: TGTGCCAGCAGTCCGAACAGCGGGGAGACCCAGTACTTC.

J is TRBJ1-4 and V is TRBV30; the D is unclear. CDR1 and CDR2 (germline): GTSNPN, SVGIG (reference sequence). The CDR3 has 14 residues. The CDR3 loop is CSESLQITNEKLFF. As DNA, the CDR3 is TGTTCCGAGAGTTTACAGATAACTAATGAAAAACTGTTTTTT. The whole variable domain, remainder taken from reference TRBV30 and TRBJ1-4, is SQTIHQWPATLVQPVGSPLSLECTVEGTSNPNLYWYRQAAGRGLQLLFYSVGIGQISSEVPQNLSASRPQDRQFILSSKKLLLSDSGFYLCSESLQITNEKLFFGSGTQLSVL.

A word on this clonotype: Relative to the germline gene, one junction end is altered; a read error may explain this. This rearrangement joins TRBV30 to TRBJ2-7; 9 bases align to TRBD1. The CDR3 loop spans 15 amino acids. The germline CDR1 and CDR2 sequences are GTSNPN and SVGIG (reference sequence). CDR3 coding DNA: TGTGTCTGGATTCCTAGGACAGGGGCGTCCTACGAGCAGTACTTT. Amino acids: CVWIPRTGASYEQYF.

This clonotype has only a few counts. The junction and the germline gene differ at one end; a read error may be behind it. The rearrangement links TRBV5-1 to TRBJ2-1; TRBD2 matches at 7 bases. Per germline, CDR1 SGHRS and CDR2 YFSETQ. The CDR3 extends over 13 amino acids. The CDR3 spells CACSASWGGEQFF. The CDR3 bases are TGCGCCTGCAGTGCCTCGTGGGGGGGTGAGCAGTTCTTC. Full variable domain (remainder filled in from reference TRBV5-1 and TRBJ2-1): KAGVTQTPRYLIKTRGQQVTLSCSPISGHRSVSWYQQTPGQGLQFLFEYFSETQRNKGNFPGRFSGRQFSNSRSEMNVSTLELGDSALYLCACSASWGGEQFFGPGTRLTVL.

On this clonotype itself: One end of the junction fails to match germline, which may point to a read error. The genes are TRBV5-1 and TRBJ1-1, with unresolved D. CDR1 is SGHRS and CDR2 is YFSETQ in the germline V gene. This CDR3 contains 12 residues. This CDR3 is CASNSSLDEASF. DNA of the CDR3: TGCGCCAGCAACTCTTCATTGGATGAAGCTTCCTTT.

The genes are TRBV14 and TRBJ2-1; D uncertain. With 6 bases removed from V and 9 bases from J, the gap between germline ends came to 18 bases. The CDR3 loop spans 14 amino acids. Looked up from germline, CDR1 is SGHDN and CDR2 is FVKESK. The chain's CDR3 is CASSQNLGTSEQFF. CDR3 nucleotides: TGTGCCAGCAGTCAAAATCTCGGCACCAGTGAGCAGTTCTTC.

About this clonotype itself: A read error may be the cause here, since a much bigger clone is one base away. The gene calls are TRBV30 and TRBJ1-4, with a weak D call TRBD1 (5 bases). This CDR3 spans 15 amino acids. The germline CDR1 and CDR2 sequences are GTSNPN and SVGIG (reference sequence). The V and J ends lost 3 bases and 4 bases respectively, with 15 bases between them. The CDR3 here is CAWRAVGQLNEKLFF. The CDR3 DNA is TGTGCCTGGAGGGCCGTGGGGCAGCTTAATGAAAAACTGTTTTTT.

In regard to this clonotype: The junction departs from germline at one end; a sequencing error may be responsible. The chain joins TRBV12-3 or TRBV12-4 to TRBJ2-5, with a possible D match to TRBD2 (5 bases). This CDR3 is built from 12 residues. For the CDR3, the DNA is TGTGCCAGCGGACTGTTACAAGAGACCCATTACTTC. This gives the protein CASGLLQETHYF.

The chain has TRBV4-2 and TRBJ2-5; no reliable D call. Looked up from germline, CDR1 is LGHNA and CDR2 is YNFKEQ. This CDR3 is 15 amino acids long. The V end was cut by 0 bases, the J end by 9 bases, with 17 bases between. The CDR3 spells CASSQDLGWVESQYF. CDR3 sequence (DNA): TGTGCCAGCAGCCAAGACCTGGGATGGGTGGAGTCCCAGTACTTC.

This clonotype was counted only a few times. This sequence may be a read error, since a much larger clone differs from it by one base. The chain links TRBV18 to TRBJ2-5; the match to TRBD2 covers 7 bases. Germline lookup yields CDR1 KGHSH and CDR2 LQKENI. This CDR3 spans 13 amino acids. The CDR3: CTSSPVAGETQYF. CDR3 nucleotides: TGTACCAGCTCACCGGTAGCGGGAGAGACCCAGTACTTC.

In DNA form, the CDR3 reads TGTGCCAGCAGCATGGGGGGAGACAGGGACGTTTCCGTCTCTGGGGCCAACGTCCTGACTTTC. Protein product: CASSMGGDRDVSVSGANVLTF. V and J are TRBV11-2 and TRBJ2-6, with D possibly being TRBD1 (7 bases). The CDR3 covers 21 residues. Between the trimmed V and J ends, which lost 5 bases and 0 bases, there was a span of 26 bases. In germline, CDR1 is SGHAT, CDR2 FQNNGV. The full variable domain, with the rest looked up from reference TRBV11-2 and TRBJ2-6, is EAGVAQSPRYKIIEKRQSVAFWCNPISGHATLYWYQQILGQGPKLLIQFQNNGVVDDSQLPKDRFSAERLKGVDSTLKIQPAKLEDSAVYLCASSMGGDRDVSVSGANVLTFGAGSRLTVL.

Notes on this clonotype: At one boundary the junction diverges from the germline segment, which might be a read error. CDR3 sequence reads: CGSSQELTSGHSEQFF. The CDR3 bases are TGCGGCAGCAGCCAAGAGCTGACTAGCGGGCATAGTGAGCAGTTCTTC. V gene TRBV4-1 combines with J gene TRBJ2-1; 10 bases fit TRBD2. The germline CDR1 and CDR2 sequences are MGHRA and YSYEKL. The CDR3 covers 16 residues.

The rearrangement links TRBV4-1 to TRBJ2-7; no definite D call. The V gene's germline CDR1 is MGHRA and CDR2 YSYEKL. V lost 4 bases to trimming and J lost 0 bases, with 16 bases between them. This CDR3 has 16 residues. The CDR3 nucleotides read TGCGCCAGCAGCCGCGGAGATACAGCTATCTCCTACGAGCAGTACTTC. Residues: CASSRGDTAISYEQYF.

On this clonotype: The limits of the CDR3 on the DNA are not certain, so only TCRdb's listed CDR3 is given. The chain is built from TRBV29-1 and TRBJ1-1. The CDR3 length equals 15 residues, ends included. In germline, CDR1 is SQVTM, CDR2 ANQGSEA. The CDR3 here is CSVSAGWGIGTEASF.

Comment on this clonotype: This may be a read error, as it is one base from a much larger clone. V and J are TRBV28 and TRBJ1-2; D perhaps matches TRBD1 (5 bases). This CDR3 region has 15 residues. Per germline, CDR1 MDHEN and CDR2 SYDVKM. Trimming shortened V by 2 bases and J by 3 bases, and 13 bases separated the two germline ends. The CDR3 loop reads CASSLGGIRDYGYTF. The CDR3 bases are TGTGCCAGCAGTTTAGGGGGAATTCGGGACTATGGCTACACCTTC.

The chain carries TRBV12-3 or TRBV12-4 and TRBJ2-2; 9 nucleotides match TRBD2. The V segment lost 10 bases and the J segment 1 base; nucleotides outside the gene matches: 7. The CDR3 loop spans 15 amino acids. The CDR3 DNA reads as TGTGCCAACACTCTGACTAGCGGGAACACCGGGGAGCTGTTTTTT. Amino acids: CANTLTSGNTGELFF.

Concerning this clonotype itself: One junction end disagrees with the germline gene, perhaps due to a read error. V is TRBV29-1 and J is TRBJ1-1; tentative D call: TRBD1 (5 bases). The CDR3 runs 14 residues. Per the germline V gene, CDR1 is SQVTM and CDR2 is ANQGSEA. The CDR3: CSVRGDAMNTEAFF. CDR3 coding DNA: TGCAGCGTGAGAGGGGATGCAATGAACACTGAAGCCTTCTTT.

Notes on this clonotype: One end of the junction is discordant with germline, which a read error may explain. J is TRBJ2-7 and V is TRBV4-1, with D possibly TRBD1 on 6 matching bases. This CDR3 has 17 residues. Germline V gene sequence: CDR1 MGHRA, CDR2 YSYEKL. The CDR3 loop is CASSQGLARGVTYEQHF. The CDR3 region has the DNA TGCGCCAGCAGCCAAGGTCTCGCCAGGGGAGTAACCTACGAGCAGCACTTC.

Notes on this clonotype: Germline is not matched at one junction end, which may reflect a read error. CDR3 in amino acids: CASRNTVNSEAYF. For the CDR3, the DNA is TGTGCCAGCAGGAATACAGTGAACAGTGAAGCTTACTTT. The chain uses TRBV28 and TRBJ1-1, with D uncertain. CDR3 size: 13 residues. Looked up from germline, CDR1 is MDHEN and CDR2 is SYDVKM.

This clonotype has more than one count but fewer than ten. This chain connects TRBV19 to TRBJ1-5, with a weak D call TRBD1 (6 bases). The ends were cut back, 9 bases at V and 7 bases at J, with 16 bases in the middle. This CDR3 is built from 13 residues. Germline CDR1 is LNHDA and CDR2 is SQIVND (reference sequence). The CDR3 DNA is TGTGCCAGCCTGGCGGGGCAGGGGCAGCCCCAGCATTTT. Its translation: CASLAGQGQPQHF.

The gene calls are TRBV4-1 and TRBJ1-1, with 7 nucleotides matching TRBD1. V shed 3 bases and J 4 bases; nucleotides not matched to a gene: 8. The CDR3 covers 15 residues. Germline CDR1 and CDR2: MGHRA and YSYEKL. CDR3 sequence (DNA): TGCGCCAGCAGCCACACGGACAGGTTAAGCACTGAAGCTTTCTTT. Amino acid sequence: CASSHTDRLSTEAFF.

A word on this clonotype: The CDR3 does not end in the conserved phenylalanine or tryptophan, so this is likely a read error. The CDR3 sequence: CAISESTGLLAYGYTY. CDR3 nucleotides: TGTGCCATCAGTGAGTCAACAGGGCTCTTAGCCTATGGCTACACCTAC. The chain recombines TRBV10-3 with TRBJ1-2; tentatively, D is TRBD1 (6 bases). The CDR3 runs 16 residues. CDR1 is ENHRY and CDR2 is SYGVKD in the germline V gene. Trimming cost V 0 bases and J 4 bases, with 15 bases left between them.

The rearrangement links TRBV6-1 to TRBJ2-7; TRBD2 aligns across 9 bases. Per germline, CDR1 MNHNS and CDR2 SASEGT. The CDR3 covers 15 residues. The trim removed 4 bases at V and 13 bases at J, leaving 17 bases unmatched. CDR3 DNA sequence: TGTGCCAGCAGTGGCAAACAAGCGGGAGGCTACGATCAATACTTC. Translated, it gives CASSGKQAGGYDQYF.

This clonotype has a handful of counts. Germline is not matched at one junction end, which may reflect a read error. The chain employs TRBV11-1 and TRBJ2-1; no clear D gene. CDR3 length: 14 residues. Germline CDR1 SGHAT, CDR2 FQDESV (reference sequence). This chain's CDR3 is CASRLGDSNNDQFF. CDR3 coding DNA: TGTGCCAGCCGCTTAGGCGACTCGAACAATGACCAGTTCTTC. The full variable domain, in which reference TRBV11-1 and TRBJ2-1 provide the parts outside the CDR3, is EAEVAQSPRYKITEKSQAVAFWCDPISGHATLYWYRQILGQGPELLVQFQDESVVDDSQLPKDRFSAERLKGVDSTLKIQPAELGDSAMYLCASRLGDSNNDQFFGPGTRLTVL.

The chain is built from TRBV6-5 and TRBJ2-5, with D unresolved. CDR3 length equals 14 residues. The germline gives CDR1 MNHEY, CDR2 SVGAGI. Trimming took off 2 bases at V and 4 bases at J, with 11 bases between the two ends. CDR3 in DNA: TGTGCCAGCAGTTACGGCAACCCGCGAGAGACCCAGTACTTC. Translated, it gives CASSYGNPRETQYF.

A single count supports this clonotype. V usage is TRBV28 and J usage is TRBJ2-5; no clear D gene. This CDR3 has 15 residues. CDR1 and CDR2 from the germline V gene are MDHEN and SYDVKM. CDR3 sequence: CPGSSSTKVGETQYF. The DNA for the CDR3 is TGTCCCGGCAGTTCGAGCACAAAAGTAGGAGAGACCCAGTACTTC.

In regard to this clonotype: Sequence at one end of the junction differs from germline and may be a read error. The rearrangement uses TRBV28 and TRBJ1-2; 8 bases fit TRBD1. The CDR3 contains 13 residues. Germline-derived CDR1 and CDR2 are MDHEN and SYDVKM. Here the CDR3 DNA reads TGTGCCGGCAGCCCACAGGGGGTAGAGGGCTACACCTTC. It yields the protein CAGSPQGVEGYTF.